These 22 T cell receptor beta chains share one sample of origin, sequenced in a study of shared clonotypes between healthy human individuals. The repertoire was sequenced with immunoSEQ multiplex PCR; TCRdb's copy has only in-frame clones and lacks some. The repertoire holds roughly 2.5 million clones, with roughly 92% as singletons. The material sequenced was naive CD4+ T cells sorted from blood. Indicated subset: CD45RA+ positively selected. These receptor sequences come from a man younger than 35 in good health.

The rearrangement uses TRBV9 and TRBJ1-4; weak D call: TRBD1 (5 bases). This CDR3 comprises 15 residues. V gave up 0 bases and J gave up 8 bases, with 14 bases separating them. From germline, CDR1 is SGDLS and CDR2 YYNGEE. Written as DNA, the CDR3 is TGTGCCAGCAGCGTAGTAGGGGCAGGAGGCGAAAAACTGTTTTTT. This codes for CASSVVGAGGEKLFF.

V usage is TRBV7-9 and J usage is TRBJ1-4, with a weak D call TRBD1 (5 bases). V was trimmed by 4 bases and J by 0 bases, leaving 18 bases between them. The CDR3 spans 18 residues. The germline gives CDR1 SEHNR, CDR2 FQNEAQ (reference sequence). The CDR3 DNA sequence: TGTGCCAGCAGCTCAGCACAGGTCGTAGACGCAACTAATGAAAAACTGTTTTTT. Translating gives CASSSAQVVDATNEKLFF.

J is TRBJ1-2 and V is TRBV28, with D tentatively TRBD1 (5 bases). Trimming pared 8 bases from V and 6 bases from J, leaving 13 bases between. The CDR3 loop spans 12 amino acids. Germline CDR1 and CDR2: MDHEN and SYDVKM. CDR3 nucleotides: TGTGCCAGCTTCGGCGGGGCGGATGGCTACACCTTC. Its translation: CASFGGADGYTF.

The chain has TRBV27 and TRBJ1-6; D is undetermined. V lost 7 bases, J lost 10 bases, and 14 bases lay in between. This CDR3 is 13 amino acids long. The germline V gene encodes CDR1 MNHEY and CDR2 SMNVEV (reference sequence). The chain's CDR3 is CASTFRVFSPLHF. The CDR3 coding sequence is TGTGCCAGCACCTTCCGGGTATTCTCACCCCTCCACTTT.

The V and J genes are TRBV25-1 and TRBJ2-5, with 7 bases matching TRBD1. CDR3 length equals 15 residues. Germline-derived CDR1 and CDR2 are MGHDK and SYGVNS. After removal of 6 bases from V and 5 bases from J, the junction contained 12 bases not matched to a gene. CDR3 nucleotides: TGTGCCAGCAGCCACTGGACAGGACCAGGGGAGACCCAGTACTTC. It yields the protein CASSHWTGPGETQYF.

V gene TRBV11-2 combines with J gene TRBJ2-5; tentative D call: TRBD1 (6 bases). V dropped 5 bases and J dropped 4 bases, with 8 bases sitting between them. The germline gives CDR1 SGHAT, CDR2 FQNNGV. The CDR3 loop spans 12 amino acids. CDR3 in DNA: TGTGCCAGCAGCCAGGGGCTAGAGACCCAGTACTTC. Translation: CASSQGLETQYF.

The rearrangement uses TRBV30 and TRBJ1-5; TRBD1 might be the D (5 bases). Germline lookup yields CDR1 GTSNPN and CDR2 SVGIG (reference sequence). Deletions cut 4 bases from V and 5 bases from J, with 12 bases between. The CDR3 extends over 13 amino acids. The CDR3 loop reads CAWTHEGHQPQHF. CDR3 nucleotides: TGTGCCTGGACCCACGAGGGGCATCAGCCCCAGCATTTT.

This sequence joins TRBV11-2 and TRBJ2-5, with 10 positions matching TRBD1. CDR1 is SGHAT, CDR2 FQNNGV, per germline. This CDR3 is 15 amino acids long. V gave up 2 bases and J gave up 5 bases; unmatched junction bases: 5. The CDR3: CASSLRQGAVETQYF. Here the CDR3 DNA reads TGTGCCAGCAGCTTACGACAGGGGGCAGTGGAGACCCAGTACTTC.

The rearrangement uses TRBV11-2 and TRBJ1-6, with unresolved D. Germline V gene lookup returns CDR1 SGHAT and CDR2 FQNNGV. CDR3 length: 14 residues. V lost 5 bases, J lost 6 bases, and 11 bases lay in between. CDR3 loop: CASSPGTFNSPLHF. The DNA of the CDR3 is TGTGCCAGCAGCCCTGGAACTTTTAATTCACCCCTCCACTTT.

In nucleotides, the CDR3 is TGTGCCAGCAGCCCACCCGTTACAGATACGCAGTATTTT. Protein product: CASSPPVTDTQYF. The rearrangement links TRBV7-9 to TRBJ2-3; no reliable D call. With 5 bases removed from V and 3 bases from J, the gap between germline ends came to 9 bases. Germline V gene sequence: CDR1 SEHNR, CDR2 FQNEAQ (reference sequence). The CDR3 spans 13 residues. Combining the CDR3 with reference TRBV7-9 and TRBJ2-3 gives the whole variable domain DTGVSQNPRHKITKRGQNVTFRCDPISEHNRLYWYRQTLGQGPEFLTYFQNEAQLEKSRLLSDRFSAERPKGSFSTLEIQRTEQGDSAMYLCASSPPVTDTQYFGPGTRLTVL.

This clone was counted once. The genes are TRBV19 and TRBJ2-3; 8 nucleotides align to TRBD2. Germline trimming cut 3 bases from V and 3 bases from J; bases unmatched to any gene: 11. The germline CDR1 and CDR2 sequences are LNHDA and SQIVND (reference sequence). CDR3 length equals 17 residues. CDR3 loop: CASSIPLVRGGTDTQYF. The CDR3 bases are TGTGCCAGTAGTATCCCATTAGTTCGGGGGGGAACAGATACGCAGTATTTT. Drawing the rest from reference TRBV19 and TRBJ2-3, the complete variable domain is DGGITQSPKYLFRKEGQNVTLSCEQNLNHDAMYWYRQDPGQGLRLIYYSQIVNDFQKGDIAEGYSVSREKKESFPLTVTSAQKNPTAFYLCASSIPLVRGGTDTQYFGPGTRLTVL.

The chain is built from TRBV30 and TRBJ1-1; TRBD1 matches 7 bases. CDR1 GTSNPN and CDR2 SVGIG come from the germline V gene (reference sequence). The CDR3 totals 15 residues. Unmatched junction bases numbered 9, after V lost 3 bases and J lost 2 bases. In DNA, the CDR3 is TGTGCCTGGAGCAAATCCGGACAGGCAAACACTGAAGCTTTCTTT. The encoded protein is CAWSKSGQANTEAFF. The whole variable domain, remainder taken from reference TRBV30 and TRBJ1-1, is SQTIHQWPATLVQPVGSPLSLECTVEGTSNPNLYWYRQAAGRGLQLLFYSVGIGQISSEVPQNLSASRPQDRQFILSSKKLLLSDSGFYLCAWSKSGQANTEAFFGQGTRLTVV.

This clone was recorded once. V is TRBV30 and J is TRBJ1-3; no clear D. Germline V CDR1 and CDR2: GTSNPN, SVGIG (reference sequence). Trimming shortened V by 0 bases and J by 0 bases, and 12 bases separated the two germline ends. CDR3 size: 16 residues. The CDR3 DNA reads TGTGCCTGGAGTGTAAGCATCCGCCTCTCTGGAAACACCATATATTTT. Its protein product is CAWSVSIRLSGNTIYF. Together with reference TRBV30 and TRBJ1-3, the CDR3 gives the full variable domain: SQTIHQWPATLVQPVGSPLSLECTVEGTSNPNLYWYRQAAGRGLQLLFYSVGIGQISSEVPQNLSASRPQDRQFILSSKKLLLSDSGFYLCAWSVSIRLSGNTIYFGEGSWLTVV.

This CDR3 reads CASRLRQGLGYTF. CDR3 nucleotide sequence: TGTGCCAGCAGACTTCGACAGGGACTTGGCTACACCTTC. The gene calls are TRBV2 and TRBJ1-2; 7 bases agree with TRBD1. Trimming took 6 bases from V and 7 from J; bases not matched to a gene: 8. Per germline, CDR1 SNHLY and CDR2 FYNNEI. This CDR3 region has 13 residues.

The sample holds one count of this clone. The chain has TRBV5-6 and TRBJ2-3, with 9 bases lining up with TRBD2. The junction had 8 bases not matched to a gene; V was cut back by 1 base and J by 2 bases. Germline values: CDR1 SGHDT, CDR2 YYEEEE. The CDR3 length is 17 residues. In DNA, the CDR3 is TGTGCCAGCAGCTTGAGGAGTCTAGCGGGGTCCACAGATACGCAGTATTTT. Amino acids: CASSLRSLAGSTDTQYF.

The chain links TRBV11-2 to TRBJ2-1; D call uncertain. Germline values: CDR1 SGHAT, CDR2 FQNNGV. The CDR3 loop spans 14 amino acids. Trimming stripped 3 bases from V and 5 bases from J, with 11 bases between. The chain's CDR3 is CASSFDAFHNEQFF. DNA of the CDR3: TGTGCCAGCAGCTTTGATGCGTTCCACAATGAGCAGTTCTTC.

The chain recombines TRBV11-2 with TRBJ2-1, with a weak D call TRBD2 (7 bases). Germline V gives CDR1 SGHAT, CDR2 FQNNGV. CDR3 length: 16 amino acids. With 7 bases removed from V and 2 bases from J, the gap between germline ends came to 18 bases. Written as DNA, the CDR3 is TGTGCCAGCATCCTGTTAGGGGGGGCGCCCTACAATGAGCAGTTCTTC. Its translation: CASILLGGAPYNEQFF. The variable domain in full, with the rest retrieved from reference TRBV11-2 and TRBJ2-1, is EAGVAQSPRYKIIEKRQSVAFWCNPISGHATLYWYQQILGQGPKLLIQFQNNGVVDDSQLPKDRFSAERLKGVDSTLKIQPAKLEDSAVYLCASILLGGAPYNEQFFGPGTRLTVL.

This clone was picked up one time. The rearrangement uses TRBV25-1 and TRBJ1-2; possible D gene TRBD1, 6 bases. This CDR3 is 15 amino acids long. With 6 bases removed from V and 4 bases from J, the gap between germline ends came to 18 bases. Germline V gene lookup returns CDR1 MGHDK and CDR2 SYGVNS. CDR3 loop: CASSGRGERTYGYTF. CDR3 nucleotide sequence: TGTGCCAGCAGCGGCAGGGGCGAACGAACCTATGGCTACACCTTC.

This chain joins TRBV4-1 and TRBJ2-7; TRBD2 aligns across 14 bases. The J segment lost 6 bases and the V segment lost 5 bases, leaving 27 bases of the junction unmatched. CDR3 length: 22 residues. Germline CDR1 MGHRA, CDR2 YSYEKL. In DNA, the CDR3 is TGCGCCAGCAGCAAGGACAGGGGGCTAAAAGGGGTGACTAGCGGGAGGGTGGGCGAGCAGTACTTC. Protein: CASSKDRGLKGVTSGRVGEQYF.

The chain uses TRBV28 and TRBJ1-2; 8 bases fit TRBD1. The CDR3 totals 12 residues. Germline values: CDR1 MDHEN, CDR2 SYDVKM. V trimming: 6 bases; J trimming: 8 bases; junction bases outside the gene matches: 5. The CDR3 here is CASRDRAKGYTF. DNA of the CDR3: TGTGCCAGCAGGGACAGGGCTAAAGGCTACACCTTC.

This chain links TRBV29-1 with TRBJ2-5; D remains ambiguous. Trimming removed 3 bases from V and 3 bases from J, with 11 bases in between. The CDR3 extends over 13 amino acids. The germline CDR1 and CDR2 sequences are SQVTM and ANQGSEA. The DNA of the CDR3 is TGCAGCGTTGAGGCCCAGACGAAAGAGACCCAGTACTTC. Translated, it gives CSVEAQTKETQYF.

This CDR3 is CSAPGLAYNEQFF. The CDR3 bases are TGCAGCGCCCCGGGACTAGCGTACAATGAGCAGTTCTTC. The V and J genes are TRBV29-1 and TRBJ2-1, with 10 bases that match TRBD2. After removal of 7 bases from V and 4 bases from J, the junction contained 4 bases not matched to a gene. The CDR3 extends over 13 amino acids. Germline CDR1 reads SQVTM; CDR2 reads ANQGSEA.